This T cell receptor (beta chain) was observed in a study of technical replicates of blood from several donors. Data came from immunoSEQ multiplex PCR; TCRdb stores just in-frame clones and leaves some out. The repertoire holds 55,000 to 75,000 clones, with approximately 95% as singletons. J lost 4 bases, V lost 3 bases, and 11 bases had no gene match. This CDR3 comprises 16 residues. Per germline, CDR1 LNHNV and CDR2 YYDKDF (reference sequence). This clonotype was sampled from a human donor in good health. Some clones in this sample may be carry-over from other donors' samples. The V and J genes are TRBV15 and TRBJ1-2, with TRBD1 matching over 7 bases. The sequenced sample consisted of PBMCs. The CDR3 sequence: CATSREGAGGPYGYTF. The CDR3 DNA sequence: TGTGCCACCAGCAGGGAGGGGGCAGGAGGACCCTATGGCTACACCTTC. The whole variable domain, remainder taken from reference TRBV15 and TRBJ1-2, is DAMVIQNPRYQVTQFGKPVTLSCSQTLNHNVMYWYQQKSSQAPKLLFHYYDKDFNNEADTPDNFQSRRPNTSFCFLDIRSPGLGDTAMYLCATSREGAGGPYGYTFGSGTRLTVV.